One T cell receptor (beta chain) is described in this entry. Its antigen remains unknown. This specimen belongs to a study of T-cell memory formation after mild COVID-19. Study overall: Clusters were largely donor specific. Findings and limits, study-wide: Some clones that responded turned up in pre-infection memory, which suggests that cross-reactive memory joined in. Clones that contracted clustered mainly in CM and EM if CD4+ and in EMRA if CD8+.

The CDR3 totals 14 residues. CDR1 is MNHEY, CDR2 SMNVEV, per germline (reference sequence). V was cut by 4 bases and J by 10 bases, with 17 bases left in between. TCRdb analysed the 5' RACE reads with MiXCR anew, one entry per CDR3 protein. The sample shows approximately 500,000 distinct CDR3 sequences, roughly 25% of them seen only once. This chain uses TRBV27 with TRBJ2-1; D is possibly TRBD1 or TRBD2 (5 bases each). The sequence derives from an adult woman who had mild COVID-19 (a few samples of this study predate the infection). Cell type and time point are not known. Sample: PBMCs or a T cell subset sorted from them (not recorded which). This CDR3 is CASSSAPGWGEQFF. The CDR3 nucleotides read TGTGCCAGCAGTTCCGCCCCGGGCTGGGGGGAGCAGTTCTTC.